This T cell receptor beta chain was captured by sequencing in a study of tumor and adjacent non-tumor tissue in lung cancer. Overall study context: Patients comprised 12 adenocarcinoma, 2 squamous cell carcinoma and 1 small cell lung cancer.

A modified ARM-PCR protocol with three rounds of nested PCR amplified TCRbeta. TCRdb reprocessed the multiplex PCR reads with MiXCR, giving one entry per CDR3 protein. The table has some 100,000 distinct CDR3 sequences, about 65% seen once; the top ten hold around 17%. Comment on this clonotype: Its antigen is unidentified. The junction departs from the called germline gene at one end, perhaps through a read error.

RNA was extracted from bulk tissue without any cell sorting. Distant lung tissue was collected more than 3 cm away from the tumor edge. The CDR3 has 19 amino acids. Study outcomes and limitations: Normal lung showed higher cumulative top 100 clone frequency than tumor.

J is TRBJ2-2 and V is TRBV12-3 or TRBV12-4; TRBD2 is a possible D gene (6 bases). Sequencing was done on a sample of distant non-tumor lung tissue. The sequence derives from a man aged 60 to 75 with non-small cell lung cancer. The CDR3 nucleotides are TGTGCCAACACTACCCCCCGAGAGTACGGGGGTGAGAACACCGGGAAGCTGTTTTTT. It specifies CANTTPREYGGENTGKLFF.